This section outlines one T cell receptor beta chain sequence together with its context. Its antigen is unidentified. This CDR3 is built from 14 residues. The ends were cut back, 6 bases at V and 7 bases at J, with 15 bases in the middle. The sample comes from a study of identical twins. Points from the study as a whole: Reduced insertions were recorded for abundant cord blood beta clonotypes, with no such pattern in memory repertoires.

One entry per CDR3 protein, called by TCRdb with MiXCR from the 5' RACE reads. The table records more than 200,000 distinct CDR3 sequences, about 14% of them present only once. The receptor was isolated from a woman between 18 and 29 years old in good health. V gene TRBV12-3 or TRBV12-4 combines with J gene TRBJ1-4; possible D gene TRBD1, 6 bases. The sequencing input was memory (CD45RO+) T cells sorted from blood. The CDR3 DNA reads TGTGCCAGCAGGTTACAGGGTTCTAGTGAAAAACTGTTTTTT. Translated: CASRLQGSSEKLFF.